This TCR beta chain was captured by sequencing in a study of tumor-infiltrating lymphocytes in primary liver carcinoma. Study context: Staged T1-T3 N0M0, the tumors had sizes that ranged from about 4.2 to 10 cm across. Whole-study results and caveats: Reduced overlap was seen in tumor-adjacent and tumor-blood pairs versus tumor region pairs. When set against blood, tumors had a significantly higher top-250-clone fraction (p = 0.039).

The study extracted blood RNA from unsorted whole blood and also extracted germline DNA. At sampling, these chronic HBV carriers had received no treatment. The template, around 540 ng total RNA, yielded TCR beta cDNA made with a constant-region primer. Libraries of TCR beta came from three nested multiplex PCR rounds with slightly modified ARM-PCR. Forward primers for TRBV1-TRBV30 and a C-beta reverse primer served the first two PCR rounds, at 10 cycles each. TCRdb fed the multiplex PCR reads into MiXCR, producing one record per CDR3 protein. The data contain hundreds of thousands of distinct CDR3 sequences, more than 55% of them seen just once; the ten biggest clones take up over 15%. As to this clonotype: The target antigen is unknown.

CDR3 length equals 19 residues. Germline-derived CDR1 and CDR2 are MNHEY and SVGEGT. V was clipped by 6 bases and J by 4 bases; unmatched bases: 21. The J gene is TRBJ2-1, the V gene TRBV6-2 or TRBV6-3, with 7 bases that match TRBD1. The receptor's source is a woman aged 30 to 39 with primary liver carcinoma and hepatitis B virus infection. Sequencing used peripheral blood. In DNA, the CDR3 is TGTGCCAGCAGCCCTAACGCTCACTCCGGGACAGCCCTTTACAATGAGCAGTTCTTC. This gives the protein CASSPNAHSGTALYNEQFF.